This TCR beta chain was sequenced for a study of blood T cell repertoires in COVID-19. The CDR3 contains 13 residues. V lost 2 bases, J lost 9 bases, and 8 bases lay in between. Looked up from germline, CDR1 is MNHEY and CDR2 is SVGAGI. This clone was picked up a small number of times. Repertoires were generated with immunoSEQ multiplex PCR, while TCRdb's copy carries only in-frame clones and drops some. The sample includes some 250,000 clones, approximately 85% seen only once; the top ten take around 12%. The specimen was peripheral blood. The chain couples TRBV6-5 to TRBJ1-6; no firm D call. This receptor was obtained from a woman in her sixties or seventies with active or convalescent COVID-19. In nucleotides, the CDR3 is TGTGCCAGCAGTTACGAGAAGAGTTCACCCCTCCACTTT. Its protein product is CASSYEKSSPLHF.